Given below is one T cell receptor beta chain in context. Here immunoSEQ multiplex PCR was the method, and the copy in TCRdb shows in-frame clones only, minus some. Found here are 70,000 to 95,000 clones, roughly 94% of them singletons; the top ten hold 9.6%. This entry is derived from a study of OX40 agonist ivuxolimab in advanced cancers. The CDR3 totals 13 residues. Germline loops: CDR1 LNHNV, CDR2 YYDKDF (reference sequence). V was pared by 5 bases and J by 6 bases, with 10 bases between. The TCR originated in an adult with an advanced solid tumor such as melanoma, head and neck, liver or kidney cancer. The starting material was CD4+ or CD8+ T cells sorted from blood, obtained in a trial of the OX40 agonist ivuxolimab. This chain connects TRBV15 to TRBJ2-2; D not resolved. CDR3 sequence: CATSPWGSGELFF. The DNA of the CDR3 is TGTGCCACCAGCCCCTGGGGTTCCGGGGAGCTGTTTTTT.